The 16 T cell receptor beta chains in this list originate from one sample, sequenced in a study of T-cell reconstitution after alpha-beta-depleted transplantation in children. Unique molecular identifiers were used in preparing the TCRbeta library. From the PCR reads, TCRdb called clonotypes with MiXCR, one entry per CDR3 protein. The table shows fewer than 550,000 distinct CDR3 sequences, with around 9.9% occurring only once. The source was PBMCs from the stem cell graft donor, collected from the stem cell graft. Receptors were obtained from a human donor who donated a stem cell graft to a child with acute myeloid leukemia.

This clonotype was found a few times. The V gene is TRBV6-2 or TRBV6-3, the J gene TRBJ2-7, with D possibly being TRBD1 (5 bases). The length of the CDR3 is 13 residues. The germline V gene has CDR1 MNHEY and CDR2 SVGEGT. V was shortened by 8 bases and J by 0 bases, with 11 bases between the two germline ends. The CDR3 sequence: CASSPTDSYEQYF. CDR3 nucleotide sequence: TGTGCCAGCTCTCCGACAGACTCCTACGAGCAGTACTTC.

This clonotype was counted many times. The genes are TRBV29-1 and TRBJ1-6; 9 bases agree with TRBD1. V shed 7 bases and J 7 bases; nucleotides not matched to a gene: 8. Germline V gene sequence: CDR1 SQVTM, CDR2 ANQGSEA. The CDR3 length is 14 residues. The CDR3 DNA reads TGCAGCGCCAAAAGCGGACAGGGGAATTCACCCCTCCACTTT. As protein: CSAKSGQGNSPLHF.

The chain carries TRBV20-1 and TRBJ1-2; TRBD1 might be the D (5 bases). The germline gives CDR1 DFQATT, CDR2 SNEGSKA (reference sequence). The CDR3 spans 13 residues. The DNA of the CDR3 is TGCTCAACCGGGGCAGGGATTAACTATGGCTACACCTTC. Translating gives CSTGAGINYGYTF.

Only a few counts were recorded for this clonotype. The chain employs TRBV9 and TRBJ2-2, with 9 nucleotides matching TRBD2. The CDR3 extends over 17 amino acids. V was clipped by 0 bases and J by 6 bases; unmatched bases: 9. CDR1 is SGDLS, CDR2 YYNGEE, per germline. CDR3 loop: CASSVGVLAGRSGELFF. The CDR3 DNA reads as TGTGCCAGCAGCGTAGGTGTCCTAGCGGGAAGGTCCGGGGAGCTGTTTTTT. Based on the CDR3 plus reference TRBV9 and TRBJ2-2, the full variable domain is DSGVTQTPKHLITATGQRVTLRCSPRSGDLSVYWYQQSLDQGLQFLIQYYNGEERAKGNILERFSAQQFPDLHSELNLSSLELGDSALYFCASSVGVLAGRSGELFFGEGSRLTVL.

This clonotype showed up just a few times. The CDR3 nucleotides read TGCGCCAGCAGCCGGACTAGCGGTTTCTCGAACACCGGGGAGCTGTTTTTT. This codes for CASSRTSGFSNTGELFF. The chain combines TRBV5-1 with TRBJ2-2; 10 nucleotides match TRBD2. The germline CDR1 and CDR2 sequences are SGHRS and YFSETQ. V trimming: 4 bases; J trimming: 0 bases; junction bases outside the gene matches: 6. This CDR3 spans 17 amino acids. Supplemented by reference TRBV5-1 and TRBJ2-2, the full variable domain reads KAGVTQTPRYLIKTRGQQVTLSCSPISGHRSVSWYQQTPGQGLQFLFEYFSETQRNKGNFPGRFSGRQFSNSRSEMNVSTLELGDSALYLCASSRTSGFSNTGELFFGEGSRLTVL.

This clonotype came up a few times. V usage is TRBV9 and J usage is TRBJ1-1; D remains ambiguous. The CDR3 spans 14 residues. Germline CDR1 reads SGDLS; CDR2 reads YYNGEE. Trimming took off 0 bases at V and 1 base at J, with 7 bases between the two ends. The CDR3 DNA sequence: TGTGCCAGCAGCGTAGGAAAACCGAACACTGAAGCTTTCTTT. Translating gives CASSVGKPNTEAFF.

J is TRBJ2-1 and V is TRBV9, with 9 bases matching TRBD2. The CDR3 spans 16 residues. Per the germline V gene, CDR1 is SGDLS and CDR2 is YYNGEE. V lost 3 bases and J lost 5; bases outside the gene matches: 9. CDR3 region: CASSGGGSGGNNEQFF. The CDR3 bases are TGTGCCAGCAGCGGCGGAGGGAGCGGGGGGAACAATGAGCAGTTCTTC.

This clonotype was counted between two and nine times. The chain carries TRBV5-1 and TRBJ2-2; D gene unclear. Trimming stripped 4 bases from V and 7 bases from J, with 8 bases between. This CDR3 has 12 residues. Germline CDR1 reads SGHRS; CDR2 reads YFSETQ. DNA of the CDR3: TGCGCCAGCAGCCCTGGCCACGGGGAGCTGTTTTTT. It encodes CASSPGHGELFF.

The chain recombines TRBV20-1 with TRBJ2-1, with D possibly matching TRBD2 (5 bases). This CDR3 is built from 12 residues. The V and J ends lost 1 base and 10 bases respectively, with 11 bases between them. Germline V CDR1 and CDR2: DFQATT, SNEGSKA (reference sequence). This chain's CDR3 is CSARVVTGEQFF. The CDR3 DNA is TGCAGTGCTAGAGTGGTTACGGGGGAGCAGTTCTTC.

The V gene is TRBV4-1, the J gene TRBJ1-2; D unclear. Germline V gives CDR1 MGHRA, CDR2 YSYEKL. V gave up 7 bases and J gave up 2 bases, with 17 bases separating them. The CDR3 has 15 amino acids. Here the CDR3 reads CASTSTGLRNYGYTF. DNA of the CDR3: TGCGCCAGCACCTCGACCGGCTTGAGGAACTATGGCTACACCTTC.

The gene calls are TRBV4-3 and TRBJ2-7; 13 nucleotides line up with TRBD2. Germline V CDR1 and CDR2: LGHNA, YSLEER. V trimming: 4 bases; J trimming: 7 bases; junction bases outside the gene matches: 7. The CDR3 consists of 15 residues. The CDR3 coding sequence is TGCGCCAGCAGCCCCACTAGCGGGAGGGCTCATGAGCAGTACTTC. This translates into CASSPTSGRAHEQYF.

This clonotype was recorded a few times. This chain joins TRBV4-1 and TRBJ2-5; 8 bases fit TRBD1. Germline CDR1 MGHRA, CDR2 YSYEKL. Trimming took 0 bases from V and 4 from J; bases not matched to a gene: 7. The CDR3 contains 16 residues. In DNA, the CDR3 is TGCGCCAGCAGCCAAGAATATGCAGGGGGCGGAGAGACCCAGTACTTC. Translating it yields CASSQEYAGGGETQYF.

This clonotype came up many times. The chain carries TRBV13 and TRBJ1-2; TRBD1 aligns across 9 bases. Losses at the gene ends were 3 bases for V and 6 bases for J; bases not matched to a gene: 8. Germline assignment: CDR1 PRHDT and CDR2 FYEKMQ (reference sequence). CDR3 length: 15 residues. DNA for the CDR3: TGTGCCAGCAGCTTCTCCGGGGACAGGGTTAATGGCTACACCTTC. Translated: CASSFSGDRVNGYTF.

This rearrangement joins TRBV7-2 to TRBJ2-1, with D possibly matching TRBD2 (5 bases). Between the trimmed V and J ends, which lost 2 bases and 0 bases, there was a span of 11 bases. This CDR3 has 16 amino acids. The V gene's germline CDR1 is SGHTA and CDR2 FQGNSA. As DNA, the CDR3 is TGTGCCAGCAGCTTATTCGGGGTGAGCTCCTACAATGAGCAGTTCTTC. Amino acids: CASSLFGVSSYNEQFF.

This clonotype has more than one count but fewer than ten. The chain's CDR3 is CASSPEGAGGYTF. The CDR3 DNA reads as TGTGCCAGCAGCCCCGAGGGGGCCGGCGGCTACACCTTC. The rearrangement uses TRBV5-6 and TRBJ1-2; 7 bases agree with TRBD1. The CDR3 length is 13 residues. Unmatched junction bases numbered 8, after V lost 4 bases and J lost 8 bases. Germline V lookup: CDR1 SGHDT, CDR2 YYEEEE. Based on the CDR3 plus reference TRBV5-6 and TRBJ1-2, the full variable domain is DAGVTQSPTHLIKTRGQQVTLRCSPKSGHDTVSWYQQALGQGPQFIFQYYEEEERQRGNFPDRFSGHQFPNYSSELNVNALLLGDSALYLCASSPEGAGGYTFGSGTRLTVV.

This clonotype appeared a few times. V and J are TRBV2 and TRBJ2-1; tentatively, D is TRBD1 (8 bases). This CDR3 contains 13 residues. The V end lost 4 bases, the J end lost 8 bases, and 12 bases lay between the germline ends. Looked up from germline, CDR1 is SNHLY and CDR2 is FYNNEI. The CDR3 is CASSGTGRDEQFF. CDR3 bases: TGTGCCAGCAGTGGGACAGGGAGGGATGAGCAGTTCTTC.